These T cell receptor beta chains were read from a single sample in a study of T cell changes during pregnancy in multiple sclerosis. Assay used: immunoSEQ multiplex PCR; TCRdb lists only in-frame clones, some missing. This sample yields approximately 18,000 clones, of which about four fifths are seen a single time; 8% to 10% belongs to the top ten. The sample was CD8+ T cells from peripheral blood mononuclear cells, taken in the second trimester of pregnancy. The receptors were gathered from a female donor in good health, enrolled as a control in a pregnancy study. Each CDR3 is given with its conserved first and last residue. D genes are given only for firm matches. Clone size is given for some rows only: seen once, a few or many times, or a class if the clone is expanded.

>once|.|TRBV30|TRBJ1-2
TGTGCCTTCCGCGGGGAGAACTATGGCTACACCTTC
CAFRGENYGYTF
>.|.|TRBV11-1|TRBJ1-1
TGTGCCAGCAGCCTTTTTTCCACTGAAGCTTTCTTT
CASSLFSTEAFF
>.|TRBD1|TRBV28|TRBJ2-7
TGTGCCAGCAGCGAAACAGGGGGGTCGGCCTACGAGCAGTACTTC
CASSETGGSAYEQYF
>.|TRBD2|TRBV7-2|TRBJ2-1
TGTGCCAGCAGAAGTTGGACTAGCGGGGACAATGAGCAGTTCTTC
CASRSWTSGDNEQFF
>.|TRBD1|TRBV27|TRBJ1-2
TGTGCCAGCAGCGGACAGGGGGCGTTTGGCTACACCTTC
CASSGQGAFGYTF
>.|TRBD2|TRBV6-5|TRBJ2-7
TGTGCCAGCAGCCTTCTAGCGGAGGTGAGGGAGCAGTACTTC
CASSLLAEVREQYF
>few|.|TRBV9|TRBJ1-1
TGTGCCAGCTCACGCGGGGCCGGGGCGGACACTGAAGCTTTCTTT
CASSRGAGADTEAFF
>few|TRBD1|TRBV5-4|TRBJ1-1
TGTGCCAGCAGCACCTGGGACAGCCGTGGGGGTGAAGCTTTCTTT
CASSTWDSRGGEAFF
>.|.|TRBV28|TRBJ1-3
TGTGCCAGCAGTTTACTGTCAGGGTCTGGAAACACCATATATTTT
CASSLLSGSGNTIYF
>.|.|TRBV27|TRBJ2-1
TGTGCCACCCGAGTGGGGCGGTCCTACAATGAGCAGTTCTTC
CATRVGRSYNEQFF
>.|TRBD1|TRBV29-1|TRBJ1-5
TGCAGCGTTCAGGGACAGGCTAATCAGCCCCAGCATTTT
CSVQGQANQPQHF
>.|.|TRBV25-1|TRBJ1-2
TGTGCCAGCAGTTTCGGAGGGAGGTATGGCTACACCTTC
CASSFGGRYGYTF
>.|.|TRBV7-9|TRBJ1-1
TGTGCCAGCAGCCAAGACAGGGAAGCTTTCTTT
CASSQDREAFF